This T cell receptor (beta chain) was sequenced in a study of control samples from healthy donors and cancer patients. The CDR3 sequence is 14 residues long. Germline V CDR1 and CDR2: KGHDR, SFDVKD. V was cut by 9 bases and J by 1 base, with 14 bases left in between. This table comes from immunoSEQ multiplex PCR, and its TCRdb copy is limited to in-frame clones, with some not included. Among 140,000 or so clones listed, 91% were seen once. This receptor was obtained from a man aged 30-40 years in good health. V and J are TRBV24-1 and TRBJ1-1, with D possibly TRBD1 on 5 matching bases. The sequencing sample was made of blood. CDR3 nucleotides: TGTGCCACCCGACACGGGACTCGGAACACTGAAGCTTTCTTT. Residues: CATRHGTRNTEAFF.